This T cell receptor beta chain derives from a study of shared clonotypes between healthy human individuals. Background on the study: Per donor, three plates held CD4 naive cells, three held CD4 memory, two held CD8 naive and one held CD8 memory. Overall study findings and caveats: Larger richness was generally estimated for naive than memory subsets.

V lost 5 bases, J lost 1 base, and 15 bases lay in between. The germline V gene encodes CDR1 MNHEY and CDR2 SMNVEV (reference sequence). This CDR3 is 15 amino acids long. Naive CD8 populations comprised CD45RO-negative cells positively selected for CCR7, excluding terminally differentiated effector memory CD45RA+ cells. Participating donors were healthy, HIV-negative adults free of recent acute infections or vaccinations. As handled by the study authors: With immunoSEQ giving junction-only sequences and no quality scores, filtering differed. Profiled with immunoSEQ multiplex PCR; TCRdb holds only in-frame clones, not every one. Clone size and V and J calls were adopted from that table, with D and trimming inferred from the DNA. Of 550,000 to 750,000 clones in the sample, about 90% were seen once. A note on this clone: What it binds is unknown.

Sample: naive CD8+ T cells sorted from blood. The chain joins TRBV27 to TRBJ2-7; D unclear. The origin of this receptor is a man aged 25 to 40 in good health. CDR3 residues: CASSPDRMFSYEQYF. CDR3 DNA sequence: TGTGCCAGCAGTCCCGACCGCATGTTTTCCTACGAGCAGTACTTC.